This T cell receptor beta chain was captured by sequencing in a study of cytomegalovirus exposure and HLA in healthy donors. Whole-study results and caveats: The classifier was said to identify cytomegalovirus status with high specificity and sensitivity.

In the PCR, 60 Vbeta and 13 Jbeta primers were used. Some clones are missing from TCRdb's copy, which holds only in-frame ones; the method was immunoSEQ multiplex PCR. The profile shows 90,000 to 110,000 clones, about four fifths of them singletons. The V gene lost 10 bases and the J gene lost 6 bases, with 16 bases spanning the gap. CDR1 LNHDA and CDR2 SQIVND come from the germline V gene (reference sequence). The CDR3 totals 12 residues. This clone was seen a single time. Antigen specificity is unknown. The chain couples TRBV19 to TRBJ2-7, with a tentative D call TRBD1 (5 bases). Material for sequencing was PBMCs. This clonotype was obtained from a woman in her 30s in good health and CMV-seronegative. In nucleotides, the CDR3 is TGTGCCACGTACTTAGACAGTTCCGAGCAGTACTTC. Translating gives CATYLDSSEQYF.